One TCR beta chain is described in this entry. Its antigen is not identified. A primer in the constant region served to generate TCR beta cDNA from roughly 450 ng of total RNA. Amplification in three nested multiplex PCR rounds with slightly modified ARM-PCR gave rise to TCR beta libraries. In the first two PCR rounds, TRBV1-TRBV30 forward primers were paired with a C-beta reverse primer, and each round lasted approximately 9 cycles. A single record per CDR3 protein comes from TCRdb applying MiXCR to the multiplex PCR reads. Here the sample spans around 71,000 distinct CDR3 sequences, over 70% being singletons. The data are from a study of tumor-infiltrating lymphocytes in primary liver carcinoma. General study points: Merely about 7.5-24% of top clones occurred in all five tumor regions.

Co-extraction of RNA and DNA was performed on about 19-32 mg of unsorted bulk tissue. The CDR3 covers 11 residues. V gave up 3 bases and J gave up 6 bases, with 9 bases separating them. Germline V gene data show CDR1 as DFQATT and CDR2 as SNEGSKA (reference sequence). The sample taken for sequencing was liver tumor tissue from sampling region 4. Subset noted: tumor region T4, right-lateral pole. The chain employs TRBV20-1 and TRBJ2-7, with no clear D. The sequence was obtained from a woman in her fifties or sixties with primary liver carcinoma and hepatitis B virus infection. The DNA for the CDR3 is TGCAGTGCTAGCAGGTACGGCGAGCAGTACTTC. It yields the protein CSASRYGEQYF.